Listed here is a single T cell receptor (beta chain). These data originate in a study of blood T cell repertoires in COVID-19. Per germline, CDR1 SGHRS and CDR2 YFSETQ. Trimming at V came to 0 bases and at J to 7 bases, leaving 9 bases not matched to a gene. The CDR3 runs 16 residues. Methods used by the authors: Amplification of reference gene primers was used by the study to estimate nucleated cell counts. TCRdb's table, derived via immunoSEQ multiplex PCR, lists solely in-frame clones and lacks some. For V, J and clone size, that table is used; D and trimming come from the DNA. The sample lists some 250,000 clones; about three quarters were seen once.

This receptor was identified in a woman over 75 with acute or convalescent COVID-19. This chain connects TRBV5-1 to TRBJ1-5; 8 positions agree with TRBD1. Sequencing was done on a sample of peripheral blood. The CDR3: CASSLAAGGGGQPQHF. The DNA of the CDR3 is TGCGCCAGCAGCTTGGCCGCAGGGGGCGGAGGGCAGCCCCAGCATTTT.